This is a list of T cell receptor beta chains from one sample in a study of blood T cell repertoires in COVID-19. TCRdb keeps only in-frame clones here, not all; method: immunoSEQ multiplex PCR. The sample lists 87,000 or so clones, 87% seen once, with 7% to 8% in the top ten. Sequencing input: peripheral blood. Receptor source: a human donor with acute or convalescent COVID-19. The donor label of this sample is uncertain. Both conserved end residues are part of each CDR3. Fields, in order: D gene, J gene, V gene, clone size, CDR3 DNA, CDR3 protein. A D gene is named only where the DNA matches it firmly. Where a row states a size, it is once, few, many or the class of an expanded clone; other rows omit it.

>.|TRBJ1-1|TRBV3-1/TRBV3-2|.
TGTGCCAGCAGCCCGAGGGTCCAGAACACTGAAGCTTTCTTT
CASSPRVQNTEAFF
>TRBD1|TRBJ1-5|TRBV28|.
TGTGCCAGCAGCCTACAGGGGGCGGCGAATCAGCCCCAGCATTTT
CASSLQGAANQPQHF
>.|TRBJ2-5|TRBV2|.
TGTGCCAGCAGCACAGGGGGGGGACAGACCCAGTACTTC
CASSTGGGQTQYF
>.|TRBJ1-5|TRBV28|once
TGTGCCAGCACCCCGAGTGGGGGGGCCGGGGAGCCCCAGCATTTT
CASTPSGGAGEPQHF
>TRBD1|TRBJ2-4|TRBV5-1|.
TGCGCCAGCAGCTTGAGACCCGGGACAGGGTCGGACATTCAGTACTTC
CASSLRPGTGSDIQYF
>.|TRBJ1-5|TRBV6-5|.
TGTGCCAGCAGACGGGAGCTCCTGCCCAATCAGCCCCAGCATTTT
CASRRELLPNQPQHF
>.|TRBJ2-4|TRBV7-2|.
TGTGCCAGCAGCTTAAGGGGAAGGAATAACATTCAGTACTTC
CASSLRGRNNIQYF
>.|TRBJ2-7|TRBV12-3/TRBV12-4|.
TGTGCCAGCAACCGAGGAGGCTCCTACGAGCAGTACTTC
CASNRGGSYEQYF
>.|TRBJ2-7|TRBV2|.
TGTGCCAGCAGTGAATCTTTCGGCAGGACCTACGAGCAGTACTTC
CASSESFGRTYEQYF
>TRBD2|TRBJ2-5|TRBV7-2|.
TGTGCCAGCAGCACCGGACTAGCGGGGGAAGAGACCCAGTACTTC
CASSTGLAGEETQYF
>TRBD1|TRBJ2-2|TRBV18|.
TGTGCCAGCTCACCTCGGCAGGGGGTGAACACCGGGGAGCTGTTTTTT
CASSPRQGVNTGELFF
>TRBD1|TRBJ2-1|TRBV27|.
TGTGCCAGCAGTTCGCCGGGACAGGGGGACTATGAGCAGTTCTTC
CASSSPGQGDYEQFF
>TRBD1|TRBJ2-7|TRBV4-2|.
TGTGCCAGCAGCCAAGTGGGGACAGGAGAGGAGCAGTACTTC
CASSQVGTGEEQYF
>TRBD2|TRBJ2-7|TRBV18|.
TGTGCCAGCTCACCACCGCTAGCGGGGGGCCCAGCCTACGAGCAGTACTTC
CASSPPLAGGPAYEQYF
>.|TRBJ1-2|TRBV5-6|few
TGTGCCAGCAGCGCTTCAGGGAGGGGTAACTATGGCTACACCTTC
CASSASGRGNYGYTF
>TRBD1|TRBJ2-2|TRBV5-1|.
TGCGCCAGCAGCTTCTCAGGGGGCAACACCGGGGAGCTGTTTTTT
CASSFSGGNTGELFF
>.|TRBJ1-2|TRBV21-1|.
TGTGCCAGCAGCAAAGTAACAGGGAACTATGGCTACACCTTC
CASSKVTGNYGYTF
>.|TRBJ2-1|TRBV5-7|.
TGTGCCAGCAGCTTGTCCGGGAGTGTGTCCTGCTACAATGAGCAGTTCTTC
CASSLSGSVSCYNEQFF
>.|TRBJ2-7|TRBV28|.
TGTGCCAGCAGCTCCGGGTCTAACTCCTACGAGCAGTACTTC
CASSSGSNSYEQYF
>.|TRBJ1-6|TRBV10-3|few
TGTGCCATCAGTGGTCCGACAGAGAATAATTCACCCCTCCACTTT
CAISGPTENNSPLHF
>.|TRBJ2-5|TRBV6-1|.
TGTGCCAGCAGTGAAACCAGGGAAAAGACCCAGTACTTC
CASSETREKTQYF
>.|TRBJ1-5|TRBV28|.
TGTGCCAGCAGTTTCGGGCAGGGTTATAGGCAGCCCCAGCATTTT
CASSFGQGYRQPQHF
>.|TRBJ2-3|TRBV21-1|.
TGTGCCAGCAGCAACCGAACCCAAGAACGGGGCACAGATACGCAGTATTTT
CASSNRTQERGTDTQYF
>.|TRBJ1-6|TRBV28|once
TGTGCCAGCTCTCCAGGGGACTCCTATAATTCACCCCTCCACTTT
CASSPGDSYNSPLHF
>.|TRBJ2-1|TRBV27|once
TGTGCCAGCAGTTACGGGACTCGGGGGAATGAGCAGTTCTTC
CASSYGTRGNEQFF
>TRBD1|TRBJ2-7|TRBV6-1|.
TGTGCCAGCAGTGAATTGGGACAGGGGTACGAGCAGTACTTC
CASSELGQGYEQYF
>TRBD1|TRBJ1-1|TRBV18|.
TGTGCCAGCTCACCCGACGACAGGGTTCGGACTGAAGCTTTCTTT
CASSPDDRVRTEAFF
>.|TRBJ2-3|TRBV5-1|.
TGCGCCAGCAGCTTGGGCGGGGTCCTACCCTCCACAGATACGCAGTATTTT
CASSLGGVLPSTDTQYF
>.|TRBJ1-3|TRBV7-8|.
TGTGCCAGCAGCTGGACTGACTCTGGAAACACCATATATTTT
CASSWTDSGNTIYF
>TRBD1|TRBJ1-5|TRBV4-3|.
TGCGCCAGCAGCCAGACAGGGGGATCTAGCAATCAGCCCCAGCATTTT
CASSQTGGSSNQPQHF
>.|TRBJ2-7|TRBV28|.
TGTGCCAGCAGTTTCTCGAGATACGAGCAGTACTTC
CASSFSRYEQYF
>TRBD2|TRBJ2-3|TRBV25-1|.
TGTGCCAGCAGTCCAGCGGGGACCACAGATACGCAGTATTTT
CASSPAGTTDTQYF
>.|TRBJ2-5|TRBV11-3|.
TGTGCCAGCAGCTCCGGACAGACTCCTTATGGGGAGACCCAGTACTTC
CASSSGQTPYGETQYF
>.|TRBJ1-6|TRBV19|.
TGTGCCAGTAGTCTTCGACAGGAACGTTCACCCCTCCACTTT
CASSLRQERSPLHF
>TRBD2|TRBJ2-1|TRBV4-1|.
TGCGCCAGCAGCTGGCGGGGGGAACGGTTGACAGCGGATCAGTTCTTC
CASSWRGERLTADQFF
>.|TRBJ1-5|TRBV28|once
TGTGCCAGCAGTTTAACGGGATCGAGCAATCAGCCCCAGCATTTT
CASSLTGSSNQPQHF
>.|TRBJ2-4|TRBV3-1/TRBV3-2|.
TGTGCCAGCAGCCAAGGCGCGGCGGGGGCAGGAAACATTCAGTACTTC
CASSQGAAGAGNIQYF
>TRBD1|TRBJ2-2|TRBV18|.
TGTGCCAGCTCAAATGACAGGGAGCTCACCGGGGAGCTGTTTTTT
CASSNDRELTGELFF
>TRBD1|TRBJ2-1|TRBV19|.
TGTGCCAGTAGTAAGGACAGGGGTACGGATGAGCAGTTCTTC
CASSKDRGTDEQFF
>TRBD1|TRBJ2-7|TRBV7-3|.
TGTGCCAGCAGCCTAGGACAGGGTAAGGCCTACGAGCAGTACTTC
CASSLGQGKAYEQYF
>.|TRBJ1-1|TRBV25-1|.
TGTGCCAGCAGTGAATGGGGGGTTCACACTGAAGCTTTCTTT
CASSEWGVHTEAFF
>.|TRBJ1-2|TRBV5-4|.
TGTGCCAGCAGCTTCCCTCGGGGGGAAGGCTACACCTTC
CASSFPRGEGYTF
>.|TRBJ2-1|TRBV5-4|.
TGTGCCAGCAGCTTGGACAGGGTGGAGGAGCAGTTCTTC
CASSLDRVEEQFF
>.|TRBJ1-2|TRBV20-1|.
TGCAGTTCCAGGGTCGGCTATGGCTACACCTTC
CSSRVGYGYTF
>TRBD1|TRBJ1-5|TRBV18|.
TGTGCCAGCTCACCAGGGACAGGGGGAGGACAGCCCCAGCATTTT
CASSPGTGGGQPQHF
>.|TRBJ2-5|TRBV7-8|.
TGTGCCAGCAGCTCAGGGGAACAAGAGACCCAGTACTTC
CASSSGEQETQYF
>.|TRBJ2-7|TRBV15|.
TGTGCCACCAGCGGTGGGAGCTACGAGCAGTACTTC
CATSGGSYEQYF
>TRBD1|TRBJ1-1|TRBV28|.
TGTGCCAGCAGTTTAGTCAGAGTGGGACAGCCTGAAGCTTTCTTT
CASSLVRVGQPEAFF
>TRBD1|TRBJ1-2|TRBV27|medium-sized
TGTGCCACCGGACAGGGACGGAGCTATGGCTACACCTTC
CATGQGRSYGYTF
>.|TRBJ2-7|TRBV28|medium-sized
TGTGCCAGCAGTTCAGGACAGACCCACACCGCCTACGAGCAGTACTTC
CASSSGQTHTAYEQYF
>TRBD1|TRBJ1-1|TRBV7-9|.
TGTGCCAGCAGCCCAAGACAGGGGGCTAACACTGAAGCTTTCTTT
CASSPRQGANTEAFF
>TRBD1|TRBJ1-3|TRBV7-2|.
TGTGCCAGCAGCTCGGACCGGGACAGCACCAGCTCTGGAAACACCATATATTTT
CASSSDRDSTSSGNTIYF
>TRBD1|TRBJ1-3|TRBV29-1|few
TGCAGCGCTTCCAGCGATCGGCAGACAGGGGGAAGGAACACCATATATTTT
CSASSDRQTGGRNTIYF
>TRBD2|TRBJ2-6|TRBV5-1|.
TGCGCCAGCAGCTTGAGTTTCCAGCTAGCGGGGTTCTCTGGGGCCAACGTCCTGACTTTC
CASSLSFQLAGFSGANVLTF
>TRBD2|TRBJ2-5|TRBV7-2|once
TGTGCCAGCAGCCAGAGGCTAGCGGGGCAAGAGACCCAGTACTTC
CASSQRLAGQETQYF